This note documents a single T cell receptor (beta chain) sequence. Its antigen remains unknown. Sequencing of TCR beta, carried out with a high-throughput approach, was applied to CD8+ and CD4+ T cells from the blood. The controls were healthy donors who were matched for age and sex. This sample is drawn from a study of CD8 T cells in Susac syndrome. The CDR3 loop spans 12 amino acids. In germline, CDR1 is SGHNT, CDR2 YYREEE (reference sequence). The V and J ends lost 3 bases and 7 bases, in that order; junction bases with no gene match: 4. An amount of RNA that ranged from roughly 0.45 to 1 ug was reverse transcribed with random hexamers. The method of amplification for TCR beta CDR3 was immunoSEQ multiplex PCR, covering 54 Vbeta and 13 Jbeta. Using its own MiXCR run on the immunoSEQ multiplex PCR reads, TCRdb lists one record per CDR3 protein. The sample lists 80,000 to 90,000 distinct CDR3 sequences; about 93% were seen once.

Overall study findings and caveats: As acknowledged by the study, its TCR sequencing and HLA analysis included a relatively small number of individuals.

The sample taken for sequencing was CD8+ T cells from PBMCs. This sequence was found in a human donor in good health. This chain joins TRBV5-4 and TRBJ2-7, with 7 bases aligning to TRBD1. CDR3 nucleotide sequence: TGTGCCAGCAGCTACGACAGGGAAGAGCAGTACTTC. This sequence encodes CASSYDREEQYF. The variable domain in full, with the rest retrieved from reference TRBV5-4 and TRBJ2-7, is ETGVTQSPTHLIKTRGQQVTLRCSSQSGHNTVSWYQQALGQGPQFIFQYYREEENGRGNFPPRFSGLQFPNYSSELNVNALELDDSALYLCASSYDREEQYFGPGTRLTVT.